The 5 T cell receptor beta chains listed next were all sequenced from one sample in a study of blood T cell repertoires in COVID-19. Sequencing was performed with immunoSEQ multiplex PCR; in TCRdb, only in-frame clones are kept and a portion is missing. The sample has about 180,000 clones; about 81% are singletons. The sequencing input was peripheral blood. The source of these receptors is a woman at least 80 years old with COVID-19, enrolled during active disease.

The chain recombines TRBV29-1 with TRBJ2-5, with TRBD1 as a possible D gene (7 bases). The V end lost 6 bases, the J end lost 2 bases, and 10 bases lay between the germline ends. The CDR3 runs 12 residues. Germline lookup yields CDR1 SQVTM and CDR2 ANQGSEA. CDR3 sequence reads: CSVGGQQETQYF. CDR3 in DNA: TGCAGCGTGGGGGGACAGCAAGAGACCCAGTACTTC.

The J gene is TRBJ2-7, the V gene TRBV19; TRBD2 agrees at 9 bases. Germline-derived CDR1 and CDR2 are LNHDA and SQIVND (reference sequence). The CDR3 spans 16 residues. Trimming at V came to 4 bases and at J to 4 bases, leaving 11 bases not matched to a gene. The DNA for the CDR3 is TGTGCCAGTAGTACCGGACTAGCGTCCGGAGGGTACGAGCAGTACTTC. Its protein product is CASSTGLASGGYEQYF.

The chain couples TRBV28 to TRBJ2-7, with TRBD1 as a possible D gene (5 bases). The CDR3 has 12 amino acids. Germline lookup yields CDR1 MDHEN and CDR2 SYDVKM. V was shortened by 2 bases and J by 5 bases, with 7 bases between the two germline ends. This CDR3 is CASSLPRDEQYF. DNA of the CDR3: TGTGCCAGCAGTTTACCCAGGGACGAGCAGTACTTC. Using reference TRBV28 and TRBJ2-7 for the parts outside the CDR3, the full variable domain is DVKVTQSSRYLVKRTGEKVFLECVQDMDHENMFWYRQDPGLGLRLIYFSYDVKMKEKGDIPEGYSVSREKKERFSLILESASTNQTSMYLCASSLPRDEQYFGPGTRLTVT.

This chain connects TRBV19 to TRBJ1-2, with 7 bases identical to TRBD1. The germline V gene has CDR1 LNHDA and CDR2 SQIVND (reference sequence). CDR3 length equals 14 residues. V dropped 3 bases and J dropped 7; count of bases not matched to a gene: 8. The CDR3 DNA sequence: TGTGCCAGTAGTATTCGGGGACAGCTTTTTGGCTACACCTTC. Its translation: CASSIRGQLFGYTF.

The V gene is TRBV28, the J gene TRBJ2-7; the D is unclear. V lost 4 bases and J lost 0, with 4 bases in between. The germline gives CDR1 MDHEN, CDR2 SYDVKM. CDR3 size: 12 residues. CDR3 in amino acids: CASSSNSYEQYF. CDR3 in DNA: TGTGCCAGCAGTTCAAACTCCTACGAGCAGTACTTC.